A single sample gave rise to the 4 T cell receptor beta chains below, sequenced in a study of cytomegalovirus exposure and HLA in healthy donors. Use of 60 Vbeta and 13 Jbeta primers characterized the PCR. Only in-frame clones appear in the TCRdb table, and some are missing; sequencing was by immunoSEQ multiplex PCR. The table includes 50,000 to 60,000 clones, over 60% detected once. The sequenced sample consisted of PBMCs. Every receptor here comes from a woman aged 40 to 49 in good health and CMV-seropositive.

The chain joins TRBV5-5 to TRBJ1-5; 10 bases map to TRBD1. Germline-derived CDR1 and CDR2 are SGHKS and YYEKEE (reference sequence). This CDR3 is 13 amino acids long. The V segment lost 7 bases and the J segment 7 bases; nucleotides outside the gene matches: 5. CDR3 sequence reads: CASQGDRGQPQHF. DNA for the CDR3: TGTGCCAGCCAAGGGGACAGGGGCCAGCCCCAGCATTTT.

The sample holds a few counts of this clone. The chain combines TRBV6-5 with TRBJ1-2; no definite D call. V shed 5 bases and J shed 5 bases, with 15 bases lying between them. The germline CDR1 and CDR2 sequences are MNHEY and SVGAGI. This CDR3 spans 14 amino acids. CDR3 nucleotide sequence: TGTGCCAGCAGTCCCGGGAGTGCGGATTATGGCTACACCTTC. It yields the protein CASSPGSADYGYTF.

J is TRBJ2-3 and V is TRBV10-3, with 8 positions matching TRBD2. The germline gives CDR1 ENHRY, CDR2 SYGVKD. This CDR3 is 13 amino acids long. Trimming cost V 3 bases and J 5 bases; bases outside gene matches: 1. CDR3 amino acids: CAISDGGVDTQYF. The CDR3 nucleotides are TGTGCCATCAGTGACGGGGGGGTAGATACGCAGTATTTT.

This chain joins TRBV6-1 and TRBJ2-5, with D perhaps TRBD2 (7 bases). V was pared by 5 bases and J by 1 base, with 14 bases between. The CDR3 extends over 15 amino acids. Per the germline V gene, CDR1 is MNHNS and CDR2 is SASEGT. The CDR3 loop is CASSPLAGAQETQYF. For the CDR3, the DNA is TGTGCCAGCAGTCCCCTCGCGGGGGCCCAAGAGACCCAGTACTTC.